One sample yielded the 13 T cell receptor beta chains listed below, sequenced in a study of blood T cell repertoires in COVID-19. Measured with immunoSEQ multiplex PCR; TCRdb has only the in-frame clones, and not every one. The data hold approximately 41,000 clones, with 75% to 90% observed a single time. Input material: peripheral blood. These receptors came from a woman at least 80 years old with active COVID-19.

The V and J genes are TRBV18 and TRBJ2-7, with TRBD1 matching over 7 bases. Looked up from germline, CDR1 is KGHSH and CDR2 is LQKENI. Losses at the gene ends were 2 bases for V and 1 base for J; bases not matched to a gene: 8. This CDR3 is built from 16 residues. The CDR3 nucleotides are TGTGCCAGCTCACCAAGGGGACAGAGGGGTTCCTACGAGCAGTACTTC. Residues: CASSPRGQRGSYEQYF.

This clone was seen only once. The chain links TRBV28 to TRBJ1-2; 7 nucleotides agree with TRBD1. The CDR3 covers 13 residues. The ends lost 3 bases at V and 8 bases at J; junction bases unmatched: 6. Per the germline V gene, CDR1 is MDHEN and CDR2 is SYDVKM. CDR3 loop: CASSLSTGVGYTF. In nucleotides, the CDR3 is TGTGCCAGCAGTTTGTCTACAGGGGTCGGCTACACCTTC.

This sequence joins TRBV4-3 and TRBJ2-3, with a tentative D call TRBD2 (5 bases). CDR1 is LGHNA, CDR2 YSLEER, per germline. CDR3 length: 17 amino acids. V shed 5 bases and J shed 0 bases, with 18 bases lying between them. The CDR3 nucleotides read TGCGCCAGCAGCAAAAAAGCAGGACTCGGTAGCACAGATACGCAGTATTTT. This translates into CASSKKAGLGSTDTQYF.

CDR3 region: CASSSGQGRYGYTF. The CDR3 DNA is TGTGCCAGCAGCTCAGGACAGGGGAGGTATGGCTACACCTTC. V usage is TRBV7-2 and J usage is TRBJ1-2; the match to TRBD1 covers 9 bases. Germline lookup yields CDR1 SGHTA and CDR2 FQGNSA. The CDR3 consists of 14 residues. V dropped 4 bases and J dropped 5; count of bases not matched to a gene: 5.

This clone was counted once. The chain is built from TRBV21-1 and TRBJ2-7; the DNA was not used to check the table's D call, TRBD1. TRBV21-1 represents a pseudogene. The CDR3 runs 16 residues. The chain's CDR3 is CARSGQGARPSYEQYF. CDR3 nucleotides: TGTGCCCGTTCGGGTCAGGGGGCAAGGCCTTCCTACGAGCAGTACTTC.

V and J are TRBV7-2 and TRBJ2-7, with 10 nucleotides matching TRBD2. The V gene's germline CDR1 is SGHTA and CDR2 FQGNSA. This CDR3 spans 14 amino acids. V dropped 8 bases and J dropped 4; count of bases not matched to a gene: 8. For the CDR3, the DNA is TGTGCCAGCGGATATAGCGGGGGGAGATACGAGCAGTACTTC. Residues: CASGYSGGRYEQYF.

V is TRBV6-4 and J is TRBJ1-5; 9 bases line up with TRBD1. CDR3 length: 15 residues. Germline assignment: CDR1 MRHNA and CDR2 SNTAGT. The V gene end was trimmed by 4 bases and the J gene end by 1 base; junction bases not matched to a gene: 2. The CDR3 here is CASSAQGASNQPQHF. As DNA, the CDR3 is TGTGCCAGCAGTGCACAGGGGGCGAGCAATCAGCCCCAGCATTTT.

This rearrangement joins TRBV5-4 to TRBJ2-2; 9 nucleotides match TRBD1. Germline CDR1 and CDR2: SGHNT and YYREEE (reference sequence). This CDR3 comprises 16 residues. J lost 5 bases, V lost 9 bases, and 14 bases had no gene match. CDR3 sequence (DNA): TGTGCCACCCGTCAGGGACAGGGTTTTGTTACCGGGGAGCTGTTTTTT. It codes for CATRQGQGFVTGELFF.

This chain uses TRBV23-1 with TRBJ1-6; D is unclear. TRBV23-1 is an ORF, and what it does is uncertain. The CDR3 has 15 amino acids. V was pared by 6 bases and J by 10 bases, with 19 bases between. The CDR3 DNA reads as TGCGCCAGCAGCCCCGGGCCTAGGGAGGCATCACCCCTCCACTTT. Protein: CASSPGPREASPLHF.

J is TRBJ2-2 and V is TRBV4-1, with D perhaps TRBD1 (6 bases). CDR3 size: 15 residues. Trimming took 5 bases from V and 3 from J, leaving 13 bases between them. From germline, CDR1 is MGHRA and CDR2 YSYEKL. In DNA, the CDR3 is TGCGCCAGCAGCGCCACAGGGTGGGACACCGGGGAGCTGTTTTTT. Translated, it gives CASSATGWDTGELFF.

The J gene is TRBJ1-1, the V gene TRBV28, with D uncertain. The V end was cut by 4 bases, the J end by 4 bases, with 10 bases between. CDR1 and CDR2 (germline): MDHEN, SYDVKM. This CDR3 spans 13 amino acids. The CDR3 nucleotides read TGTGCCAGCAGTTCCGACCGGGGCACTGAAGCTTTCTTT. Its protein product is CASSSDRGTEAFF. Variable domain in full (rest from reference TRBV28 and TRBJ1-1): DVKVTQSSRYLVKRTGEKVFLECVQDMDHENMFWYRQDPGLGLRLIYFSYDVKMKEKGDIPEGYSVSREKKERFSLILESASTNQTSMYLCASSSDRGTEAFFGQGTRLTVV.

Note on this clone: The germline gene is not matched at one end of the junction; a read error may be the cause. The V and J genes are TRBV11-2 and TRBJ2-3, with 10 bases lining up with TRBD1. The CDR3 is 15 amino acids. Germline CDR1 is SGHAT and CDR2 is FQNNGV. CDR3 in amino acids: CASSLDRGRADTQYF. CDR3 nucleotide sequence: TGTGCCAGCAGTTTAGACAGGGGGCGAGCAGATACGCAGTATTTT.

This clone was found a few times. The chain links TRBV7-9 to TRBJ1-2; 8 bases align to TRBD1. J was trimmed by 3 bases and V by 1 base; bases with no gene match: 4. CDR1 and CDR2 from the germline V gene are SEHNR and FQNEAQ (reference sequence). The CDR3 extends over 15 amino acids. CDR3 coding DNA: TGTGCCAGCAGCTTAGTACAGGGGGTTGACTATGGCTACACCTTC. Its protein is CASSLVQGVDYGYTF.